Below, 13 T cell receptor beta chains from the same sample are listed, as sequenced in a study of shared clonotypes between healthy human individuals (TCRdb year 2020). Receptor libraries were prepared by the immunoSEQ multiplex PCR assay. TCRdb retrieved this table from immuneACCESS and kept in-frame rearrangements only. Not all clones are present; in checked studies, unresolved V genes account for under half, and no reason is known for the remainder. The sample table records over 400,000 clones; over 75% of these occur just once. Jointly, the top ten make up about 13% of the sample. Sequencing was carried out using PBMCs. Source of these receptors: a middle-aged woman in good health. Some clones in this sample may be carry-over from other donors' samples.

This chain joins TRBV7-9 and TRBJ2-7; unclear D gene. From germline, CDR1 is SEHNR and CDR2 FQNEAQ (reference sequence). Trimming left V 4 bases short and J 5 bases short, with 9 bases between. This CDR3 is built from 12 residues. CDR3 sequence reads: CASSSIFHEQYF. CDR3 bases: TGTGCCAGCAGCTCCATCTTCCACGAGCAGTACTTC.

The genes are TRBV2 and TRBJ2-5; the D is unclear. The CDR3 consists of 14 residues. V lost 6 bases, J lost 4 bases, and 15 bases lay in between. Per the germline V gene, CDR1 is SNHLY and CDR2 is FYNNEI. CDR3 loop: CASSRASEGETQYF. In DNA, the CDR3 is TGTGCCAGCAGCCGCGCCAGCGAAGGAGAGACCCAGTACTTC.

This rearrangement joins TRBV7-6 to TRBJ2-5; D gene unclear. V was cut by 1 base and J by 5 bases, with 5 bases left in between. CDR1 and CDR2 from the germline V gene are SGHVS and FNYEAQ. This CDR3 region has 12 residues. CDR3 sequence: CASSLVVETQYF. In nucleotides, the CDR3 is TGTGCCAGCAGCTTAGTTGTCGAGACCCAGTACTTC.

The rearrangement uses TRBV13 and TRBJ1-2, with 7 bases fitting TRBD1. Germline CDR1 is PRHDT and CDR2 is FYEKMQ (reference sequence). CDR3 size: 12 residues. With 3 bases clipped from V and 8 bases from J, the junction kept 3 bases outside the gene matches. The CDR3 loop is CASSLDRNGYTF. The CDR3 DNA sequence: TGTGCCAGCAGCTTGGACAGGAACGGCTACACCTTC.

A word on this clone: With a much larger clone just one base away, this may be a read error. The V call is TRBV5-1, the J call TRBJ2-2, with D tentatively TRBD1 (5 bases). The CDR3 consists of 13 residues. Germline CDR1 is SGHRS and CDR2 is YFSETQ. The CDR3 loop reads CTSSLDITGELFF. CDR3 bases: TGCACCAGCAGCTTGGACATCACCGGGGAGCTGTTTTTT.

The chain joins TRBV28 to TRBJ1-1; D unclear. The CDR3 is 17 amino acids. With 2 bases removed from V and 0 bases from J, the gap between germline ends came to 16 bases. The germline V gene encodes CDR1 MDHEN and CDR2 SYDVKM. The CDR3 loop is CASSLGVFPGMNTEAFF. The CDR3, as DNA: TGTGCCAGCAGTTTAGGGGTTTTTCCGGGTATGAACACTGAAGCTTTCTTT.

The chain is built from TRBV18 and TRBJ2-6, with 9 bases identical to TRBD1. The CDR3 has 18 amino acids. V was pared by 0 bases and J by 0 bases, with 3 bases of the junction left unmatched. Germline V CDR1 and CDR2: KGHSH, LQKENI. DNA of the CDR3: TGTGCCAGCTCACCACCGGGACAGGGCTCCTCTGGGGCCAACGTCCTGACTTTC. Protein: CASSPPGQGSSGANVLTF.

As regards this clone: A much larger clone lies one base from this, so it may be a read error. Other nucleotide sequences from this sample produce the same CDR3. The chain links TRBV6-6 to TRBJ2-7; D possibly uses TRBD1 or TRBD2 (6 bases each). Looked up from germline, CDR1 is MNHNY and CDR2 is SVGAGI (reference sequence). The CDR3 has 16 amino acids. CDR3 bases: TGTGCCAGCAGTAAACAGCAGGGGAATAGCGGCTACGAGCAGTACTTT. Its translation is CASSKQQGNSGYEQYF.

Points on this clone: This CDR3 is also generated by other DNA sequences in the sample. The rearrangement uses TRBV7-2 and TRBJ1-1, with D hard to call. CDR3 length equals 13 residues. V lost 3 bases and J lost 1, with 6 bases in between. The germline V gene has CDR1 SGHTA and CDR2 FQGNSA. CDR3 residues: CASSLTENTEAFF. The CDR3 DNA is TGTGCCAGCAGCTTGACCGAGAACACTGAAGCTTTCTTT.

As to this clone: This same CDR3 is encoded by further DNA sequences in the sample. This chain connects TRBV29-1 to TRBJ1-5; D remains unclear. Germline V gene data show CDR1 as SQVTM and CDR2 as ANQGSEA. Trimming shortened V by 3 bases and J by 3 bases, and 9 bases separated the two germline ends. This CDR3 contains 13 residues. The CDR3 protein is CSVELGTNQPQHF. CDR3 DNA: TGCAGCGTTGAGTTGGGTACCAATCAGCCCCAGCATTTT.

Remarks on this clone: Given a far larger clone just one base away, this is likely a sequencing read error. The conserved final phenylalanine or tryptophan is absent from the CDR3, which likely points to a read error. This chain links TRBV28 with TRBJ1-4, with 7 bases matching TRBD1. The length of the CDR3 is 17 residues. Germline V gene lookup returns CDR1 MDHEN and CDR2 SYDVKM. Trimming at V came to 6 bases and at J to 8 bases, leaving 18 bases not matched to a gene. The chain's CDR3 is CASSVSGADRALEKLFI. For the CDR3, the DNA is TGTGCCAGCAGCGTTTCTGGGGCCGACAGGGCTTTGGAAAAACTGTTTATT.

This clone was counted between two and nine times. The chain links TRBV2 to TRBJ2-1; 7 nucleotides align to TRBD1. Germline CDR1 is SNHLY and CDR2 is FYNNEI. This CDR3 has 13 amino acids. V gave up 7 bases and J gave up 7 bases; unmatched junction bases: 7. This CDR3 is CASIVQGRNEQFF. The CDR3 DNA follows: TGTGCCAGCATCGTACAGGGGAGAAATGAGCAGTTCTTC. Variable domain in full (rest from reference TRBV2 and TRBJ2-1): EPEVTQTPSHQVTQMGQEVILRCVPISNHLYFYWYRQILGQKVEFLVSFYNNEISEKSEIFDDQFSVERPDGSNFTLKIRSTKLEDSAMYFCASIVQGRNEQFFGPGTRLTVL.

As to this clone: A far larger clone lies a single base away; this is likely a read error. The sample has other DNA sequences that encode this CDR3 too. This chain connects TRBV30 to TRBJ1-1; no clear D gene. The CDR3 runs 13 residues. Germline-derived CDR1 and CDR2 are GTSNPN and SVGIG (reference sequence). The CDR3 nucleotides read TGTGCCTGGAGTGTTGGGAGGAACACTGAAGCTTTCTTC. Translated: CAWSVGRNTEAFF. Together with reference TRBV30 and TRBJ1-1, the CDR3 gives the full variable domain: SQTIHQWPATLVQPVGSPLSLECTVEGTSNPNLYWYRQAAGRGLQLLFYSVGIGQISSEVPQNLSASRPQDRQFILSSKKLLLSDSGFYLCAWSVGRNTEAFFGQGTRLTVV.